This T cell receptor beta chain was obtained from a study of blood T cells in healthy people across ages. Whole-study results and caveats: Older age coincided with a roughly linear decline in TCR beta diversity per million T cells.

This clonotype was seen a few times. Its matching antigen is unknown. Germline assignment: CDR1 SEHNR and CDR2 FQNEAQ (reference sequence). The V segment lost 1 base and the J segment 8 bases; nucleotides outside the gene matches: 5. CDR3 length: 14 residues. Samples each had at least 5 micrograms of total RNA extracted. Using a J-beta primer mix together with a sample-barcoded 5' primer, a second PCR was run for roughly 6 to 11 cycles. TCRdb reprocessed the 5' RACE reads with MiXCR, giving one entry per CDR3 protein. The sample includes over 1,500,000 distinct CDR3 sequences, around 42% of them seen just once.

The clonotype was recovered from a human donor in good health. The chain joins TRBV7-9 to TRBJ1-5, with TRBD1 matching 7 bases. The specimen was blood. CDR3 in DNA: TGTGCCAGCAGCTTAGGACAGGGAAACGAGCCCCAGCATTTT. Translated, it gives CASSLGQGNEPQHF.